The rows below give T cell receptor beta chains drawn from one sample of a study of regulatory T cells in long-lasting Graves disease. TCRdb redid the calling of the multiplex PCR reads with MiXCR, one entry per CDR3 protein. The table records 620,000 or so distinct CDR3 sequences, roughly 16% of them present only once. This same sample was also taken into another study, of T cells in Graves' hyperthyroidism and ophthalmopathy.

The sample consisted of peripheral blood mononuclear cells (PBMCs), taken at new diagnosis, from a patient treated with antithyroid drugs. The receptor source for this set is a woman under 40 with Graves disease. Each CDR3 is given with its conserved first and last residue. The D gene is left open where the match is weak. A row's size may be missing; if present it is once, few, many or a size class.

d_call | clone_size | j_call | v_call | cdr3_nt | cdr3_aa
- | many | TRBJ2-7 | TRBV5-1 | TGCGCCAGCAGCAACGCCCTCGAGCAGTACTTC | CASSNALEQYF
- | - | TRBJ2-2 | TRBV24-1 | TGTGCCACCAGTGTCGGGGTTCCCGGGGAGCTGTTTTTT | CATSVGVPGELFF
- | many | TRBJ1-1 | TRBV7-2 | TGTGCCAGCAGCGCCCCCCCATGGACTGAAGCTTTCTTT | CASSAPPWTEAFF
- | many | TRBJ2-4 | TRBV5-1 | TGCGCCAGCAGCTTGGTAGGAACCGGGACAATGAAAAACATTCAGTACTTC | CASSLVGTGTMKNIQYF
- | few | TRBJ2-7 | TRBV19 | TGTGCCAGTAGCCGTCAACAGGCGGGCGAGCAGTACTTC | CASSRQQAGEQYF
TRBD1 | few | TRBJ1-3 | TRBV29-1 | TGCAGCGCTGGGACAGGGGAAACGAACACCATATATTTT | CSAGTGETNTIYF
- | many | TRBJ2-7 | TRBV20-1 | TGCAGTGCTAGTGGAGTTGGCGAGCAGTACTTC | CSASGVGEQYF
TRBD2 | - | TRBJ2-3 | TRBV5-8 | TGTGCCAGCAGCGTTACTAGCGACCTTATCACAGATACGCAGTATTTT | CASSVTSDLITDTQYF
- | many | TRBJ1-1 | TRBV20-1 | TGCAGTGCTAGAACGACACCCGAACTGGGGGGGCTTCGCACTGAAGCTTTCTTT | CSARTTPELGGLRTEAFF
TRBD1 | few | TRBJ1-1 | TRBV30 | TGTGCCTGGAGTTATTTACAGGGGGTTGGTGAAGCTTTCTTT | CAWSYLQGVGEAFF
TRBD2 | few | TRBJ2-1 | TRBV20-1 | TGCAGTGGGGGACTAGCGGACAATGAGCAGTTCTTC | CSGGLADNEQFF
TRBD1 | few | TRBJ2-7 | TRBV10-3 | TGTGCCACCTCGGTACAGGGGCCCAACTACGAGCAGTACTTC | CATSVQGPNYEQYF
TRBD2 | - | TRBJ2-7 | TRBV3-1 | TGTGCCAGCAGAGTTAGCGGGAGTTATTATCGGCAGTACTTC | CASRVSGSYYRQYF
TRBD1 | few | TRBJ1-2 | TRBV2 | TGTGCCAGCAGCGCCGGGACAGGGTTTGGCTACACCTTC | CASSAGTGFGYTF
- | many | TRBJ2-7 | TRBV7-2 | TGTGCCAGCAGCGGCGACCCCCCGGGTCGCGAGCAGTACTTC | CASSGDPPGREQYF
TRBD1 | - | TRBJ2-2 | TRBV2 | TGTGCCAGCAGCGTAGCGAGGGACAGGGGTCGGGGCACCGGGGAGCTGTTTTTT | CASSVARDRGRGTGELFF
- | - | TRBJ1-5 | TRBV6-1 | TGTGCCAGCAGTGGGGGAGCAGGGCTGATATTCAGCAATCAGCCCCAGCATTTT | CASSGGAGLIFSNQPQHF
TRBD1 | few | TRBJ2-7 | TRBV27 | TGTGCCAGCAGTTTAAACGACCCTCGACAGGGACCCTACGAGCAGTACTTC | CASSLNDPRQGPYEQYF
- | few | TRBJ1-3 | TRBV6-1 | TGTGCCAGCCGGAACGACAGGTCCGTCGGAAACACCATATATTTT | CASRNDRSVGNTIYF
- | few | TRBJ1-4 | TRBV30 | TGTGCCTGGAGTGTCGGGGTTTTTGGAGAAAAACTGTTTTTT | CAWSVGVFGEKLFF
TRBD1 | few | TRBJ2-1 | TRBV19 | TGTGCCAGTAGTATGACAGGGGGCTACCTAGCGGTTGAGCAGTTCTTC | CASSMTGGYLAVEQFF
- | many | TRBJ2-2 | TRBV28 | TGTGCCAGCAGTTTATTGTCTGGGAGTGGCGGGGAGCTGTTTTTT | CASSLLSGSGGELFF
- | few | TRBJ2-5 | TRBV29-1 | TGCAGCGTTGCGTCAGGGTCAAGTTACCAAGAGACCCAGTACTTC | CSVASGSSYQETQYF
- | few | TRBJ2-7 | TRBV28 | TGTGCCAGCAGCCTAGGAGGCATGCCTACGGAGCAGTACTTC | CASSLGGMPTEQYF
- | many | TRBJ1-1 | TRBV5-1 | TGCGCCAGCAGCTTGGCCCGGGCTTCGGGCACTGAAGCTTTCTTT | CASSLARASGTEAFF
TRBD2 | many | TRBJ2-7 | TRBV5-1 | TGTGCCAGCAGCAGGACTAGCGGCAATTACGAGCAGTACTTC | CASSRTSGNYEQYF
TRBD1 | - | TRBJ1-5 | TRBV2 | TGTGCCAGCAGTGACGACAGGGACGGGCAGCCCCAGCATTTT | CASSDDRDGQPQHF
- | many | TRBJ2-1 | TRBV11-2 | TGTGCCAGCAGCTTGGGCGGGACCACCTACAATGAGCAGTTCTTC | CASSLGGTTYNEQFF
- | - | TRBJ2-1 | TRBV3-1 | TGTGCCAGCAGCCCAGACATCCGGGAGACCTCCTACAATGAGCAGTTCTTC | CASSPDIRETSYNEQFF
- | - | TRBJ2-3 | TRBV19 | TGTGCCAGTAGTATAGCTTCGGGTACGCAGTATTTT | CASSIASGTQYF
- | many | TRBJ2-3 | TRBV2 | TGTGCCAGCAGTGAAGCGCCTGTTAGCACAGATACGCAGTATTTT | CASSEAPVSTDTQYF
TRBD1 | many | TRBJ1-2 | TRBV2 | TGTGCCAGCAGGGGGGTCGACAGGGGCTATGGCTACACCTTC | CASRGVDRGYGYTF
TRBD1 | many | TRBJ2-1 | TRBV7-2 | TGTGCCAGCAGCTTAGAGGGAATACAGGGGGCTGAGCAGTTCTTC | CASSLEGIQGAEQFF